Each of the 15 T cell receptor beta chains below was sequenced from the same sample in a study of T cells after yellow fever vaccination (dated by TCRdb to about 2019). The library was produced with 5' RACE. Sequencing took place on an Illumina HiSeq 2500. TCRdb took the public reads, trimmed them with fastp at Q25, ran MiXCR for clone calling and kept in-frame beta chains. Rows are unified per CDR3 protein, each entry keeping the most common DNA and genes. Counted in this sample were 110,000 to 150,000 distinct CDR3 sequences; more than 6.5% of them appeared once. The ten largest make up under 0.7% of the sample. This specimen's treatment or condition label, per the study, means: live attenuated yellow fever vaccine strain. The material was CD4+ T cells sorted from PBMCs, obtained 10 days after the yellow fever booster vaccination. The receptors were gathered from a man aged 25 to 40 who received the YFV17D yellow fever vaccine.

This clonotype was seen at least ten times. The V and J genes are TRBV12-5 and TRBJ2-1; D is unresolved. CDR1 and CDR2 (germline): LGHNT, FRNRAP. The CDR3 loop spans 14 amino acids. The V gene lost 7 bases and the J gene lost 1 base, with 11 bases spanning the gap. Written as DNA, the CDR3 is TGTGCTAGTGCCCCGGACGGTTCCTACAATGAGCAGTTCTTC. Protein product: CASAPDGSYNEQFF.

The sample holds many counts of this clonotype. The chain links TRBV25-1 to TRBJ1-1; the D gene is possibly TRBD1 (6 bases). Per the germline V gene, CDR1 is MGHDK and CDR2 is SYGVNS. The CDR3 runs 15 residues. V dropped 2 bases and J dropped 4 bases, with 14 bases sitting between them. The CDR3 nucleotides are TGTGCCAGCAGTGAAGTCGGGGGCGCGAGCACTGAAGCTTTCTTT. Translation gives CASSEVGGASTEAFF.

This clonotype was picked up a small number of times. This chain joins TRBV7-8 and TRBJ2-7; 9 bases line up with TRBD1. The V gene end was trimmed by 7 bases and the J gene end by 0 bases; junction bases not matched to a gene: 4. Germline CDR1 reads SGHVS; CDR2 reads FQNEAQ. The CDR3 is 14 residues long. CDR3 nucleotide sequence: TGTGCCAGCACCGGACAGGGGAGCTCCTACGAGCAGTACTTC. Protein product: CASTGQGSSYEQYF.

This clonotype came up many times. This chain joins TRBV2 and TRBJ2-1, with 11 bases lining up with TRBD2. The V gene's germline CDR1 is SNHLY and CDR2 FYNNEI. This CDR3 has 16 residues. The trim removed 8 bases at V and 0 bases at J, leaving 6 bases unmatched. The CDR3 DNA reads as TGTGCCAGCCAACCGGGACTAGCGGCCTCCTACAATGAGCAGTTCTTC. Protein: CASQPGLAASYNEQFF.

This clonotype was picked up many times. J is TRBJ2-7 and V is TRBV28, with D perhaps being TRBD1 or TRBD2 (7 bases each). CDR1 is MDHEN, CDR2 SYDVKM, per germline. The CDR3 covers 16 residues. V lost 2 bases and J lost 6, with 20 bases in between. CDR3 amino acids: CASSLIRQGGKGEQYF. The CDR3 DNA sequence: TGTGCCAGCAGTTTAATTCGCCAGGGGGGGAAAGGCGAGCAGTACTTC.

In this sample, this clonotype turned up a few times. V is TRBV20-1 and J is TRBJ1-5; 12 nucleotides align to TRBD1. Germline lookup yields CDR1 DFQATT and CDR2 SNEGSKA (reference sequence). CDR3 length: 15 residues. With 5 bases clipped from V and 6 bases from J, the junction kept 8 bases outside the gene matches. Written as DNA, the CDR3 is TGCAGTGCTGGGCCCGGGACAGGGGGCGGTCAGCCCCAGCATTTT. This gives the protein CSAGPGTGGGQPQHF.

This clonotype was picked up many times. The chain is built from TRBV6-5 and TRBJ2-5, with unresolved D. V was cut by 0 bases and J by 5 bases, with 25 bases left in between. Germline V lookup: CDR1 MNHEY, CDR2 SVGAGI. The CDR3 runs 19 residues. The DNA of the CDR3 is TGTGCCAGCAGTTACTCGAAACTCTCGGCGTCGGCCTCCGGGGAGACCCAGTACTTC. It translates to CASSYSKLSASASGETQYF.

This clonotype was counted ten times or more. The chain has TRBV18 and TRBJ2-7; 8 nucleotides line up with TRBD1. CDR1 is KGHSH and CDR2 is LQKENI in the germline V gene. The CDR3 totals 15 residues. V was pared by 5 bases and J by 4 bases, with 10 bases of the junction left unmatched. The CDR3 DNA is TGTGCCAGCTCATTAACAGGGGGTCACGGGTACGAGCAGTACTTC. It translates to CASSLTGGHGYEQYF. The entire variable domain, with the rest obtained from reference TRBV18 and TRBJ2-7, is as follows: NAGVMQNPRHLVRRRGQEARLRCSPMKGHSHVYWYRQLPEEGLKFMVYLQKENIIDESGMPKERFSAEFPKEGPSILRIQQVVRGDSAAYFCASSLTGGHGYEQYFGPGTRLTVT.

This clonotype has ten or more counts. The rearrangement uses TRBV7-9 and TRBJ2-1; D unresolved. Germline V lookup: CDR1 SEHNR, CDR2 FQNEAQ (reference sequence). The CDR3 contains 9 residues. V was trimmed by 5 bases and J by 14 bases, leaving 7 bases between them. The CDR3 DNA reads as TGTGCCAGCAGCCCCATCGAGTTCTTC. Its translation: CASSPIEFF.

In its sample, this clonotype was seen many times. This chain uses TRBV21-1 with TRBJ2-1; TRBD2 is the table's D call and was not checked against the DNA. TRBV21-1 is a pseudogene. The CDR3 is 17 amino acids. The CDR3 DNA sequence: TGTGCCAGCACCCCCATTCCGCGACTAGCGGTCTACAATGAGCAGTTCTTC. Translation gives CASTPIPRLAVYNEQFF.

This clonotype was seen a single time. This sequence may be a read error, since a much larger clone differs from it by one base. The chain recombines TRBV20-1 with TRBJ2-1; D possibly corresponds to TRBD2 (5 bases). CDR1 and CDR2 (germline): DFQATT, SNEGSKA (reference sequence). The CDR3 has 13 residues. Deletions cut 1 base from V and 6 bases from J, with 10 bases between. CDR3 sequence: CSARGLIFNEQFF. The CDR3 region has the DNA TGCAGTGCTAGAGGACTAATTTTCAATGAGCAGTTCTTC.

Many counts were recorded for this clonotype. The genes are TRBV10-2 and TRBJ2-3; 15 bases are shared with TRBD2. The CDR3 runs to 15 residues. Looked up from germline, CDR1 is WSHSY and CDR2 is SAAADI. Trimming cost V 7 bases and J 6 bases; bases outside gene matches: 5. In DNA, the CDR3 is TGCGCCAGCATGATCGGACTAGCGGGAGGGGATACGCAGTATTTT. This gives the protein CASMIGLAGGDTQYF.

On this clonotype: One junction end disagrees with the germline gene, perhaps due to a read error. V is TRBV23-1 and J is TRBJ2-5, with 9 bases matching TRBD1. TRBV23-1 counts as an open reading frame of uncertain function. CDR3 length: 9 residues. The CDR3 DNA is TGCGCCAGCGGGGACAGGGATCTCTTC. Amino acids: CASGDRDLF.

This clonotype appeared many times. The genes are TRBV7-9 and TRBJ1-6, with 9 bases lining up with TRBD1. CDR3 length: 13 residues. Germline lookup yields CDR1 SEHNR and CDR2 FQNEAQ (reference sequence). V was pared by 6 bases and J by 8 bases, with 2 bases of the junction left unmatched. The CDR3 sequence is CASSRDRDSPLHF. CDR3 bases: TGTGCCAGCAGTAGGGACAGGGATTCACCCCTCCACTTT.

This clonotype was picked up many times. J is TRBJ2-6 and V is TRBV5-1; no definite D call. CDR3 length equals 15 residues. CDR1 SGHRS and CDR2 YFSETQ come from the germline V gene. V lost 4 bases and J 4 bases, leaving 12 bases between the germline ends. DNA for the CDR3: TGCGCCAGCAGCCTCCCGAATACCGGGGCCAACGTCCTGACTTTC. It encodes CASSLPNTGANVLTF.